The present T cell receptor beta chain was sequenced within a study of shared clonotypes between healthy human individuals. Trimming removed 2 bases from V and 0 bases from J, with 13 bases in between. The V gene's germline CDR1 is SGHAT and CDR2 FQNNGV. The CDR3 loop spans 16 amino acids. Adults of Caucasian background living in Nashville, Tennessee made up all donors. Clones were sequenced by immunoSEQ multiplex PCR, and TCRdb holds only the in-frame ones, with some missing. The sample lists about 600,000 clones, 97% occurring once. The sequencing sample was made of naive CD4+ T cells sorted from blood. Regarding subset: CD45RA+ positively selected. The chain uses TRBV11-2 and TRBJ1-1; D is unresolved. This clonotype was sampled from a woman in her 30s in good health. Written as DNA, the CDR3 is TGTGCCAGCAGCTTACTTCTTGGGGTTATGAACACTGAAGCTTTCTTT. This gives the protein CASSLLLGVMNTEAFF.